This T cell receptor (beta chain) was sequenced for a study of post-analysis software for immune sequencing data. Points on this clonotype: Its antigen is not identified.

Whole-study findings and limits: Five TRBV segments, TRBV5-6, TRBV5-1 and TRBV20-1 among them, were found more frequent in patients than controls.

Unique molecular identifiers were present in the TCR beta cDNA libraries. TCRdb re-derived calls from the PCR reads in MiXCR, one entry per CDR3 protein. The data hold approximately 660,000 distinct CDR3 sequences, with about 60% observed a single time. Trimming took off 6 bases at V and 0 bases at J, with 14 bases between the two ends. The CDR3 has 15 residues. This receptor was obtained from a girl aged 2 to 10 with multiple sclerosis. The chain employs TRBV12-3 or TRBV12-4 and TRBJ1-1, with unresolved D. Sequencing was carried out using blood. CDR3 protein: CASSIQGSLNTEAFF. For the CDR3, the DNA is TGTGCCAGCAGCATCCAAGGGTCCCTGAACACTGAAGCTTTCTTT.